This T cell receptor beta chain stems from a study of CD4+ T cells in melanoma (dated by TCRdb to between 2021 and 2024). Background on the whole study: Neoantigen-specific CD4+ T cells in human melanoma were investigated in the study. The full study reports these points: According to the report, neoantigen-specific CD4+ T cells in melanoma displayed diverse differentiation states. Neoantigen-specific CD4+ T cells were reported to be correlated with the function of CD8+ T cells, macrophages and B cells.

Donors were patients with melanoma. For this clone: This receptor's antigen is unknown. The record has no base qualities; no much larger clone is one base away.

The method behind the library was the immunoSEQ multiplex PCR assay. TCRdb retrieved this table from immuneACCESS and kept in-frame rearrangements only. Not all clones are present; in checked studies, unresolved V genes account for under half, and no reason is known for the remainder. Present in this sample are roughly 10,000 clones, almost 70% of which were seen just once. The top ten hold 8% to 9.5% of the sample. According to the germline V gene, CDR1 reads SGHRS and CDR2 reads YFSETQ. The CDR3 spans 13 residues, from the cysteine through the phenylalanine. Only the CDR3 portion is preserved as DNA: 39 bases, with reading frame beginning at the first base. V drops 4 bases and J drops 1 base, leaving 8 bases in between.

Rearrangement joined TRBV5-1 to TRBJ1-1; the D gene cannot be named for sure. The receptor's source is a human donor with melanoma. Sample: cells from a culture (not recorded whether cultured in vitro). The DNA reads as follows: TGCGCCAGCAGCCCGGACGGGAACACTGAAGCTTTCTTT. Its protein product is CASSPDGNTEAFF.